Reported below is one T cell receptor beta chain. Its target is not known. The record originates from a study of cytomegalovirus exposure and HLA in healthy donors. Study-level background: The platform used for the approximately 120 validation repertoires matched that of the roughly 630 first-cohort repertoires, a later analysis reported.

Study outcomes and limitations: The authors listed about 170 TCR beta chains as cytomegalovirus-associated. Rare TCR sequences predominated, though certain public TCRs were found in many donors. Specificity for CMV antigens was confirmed in vitro for three of the CMV-associated chains.

This table comes from immunoSEQ multiplex PCR, and its TCRdb copy is limited to in-frame clones, with some not included. This repertoire shows 150,000 to 180,000 clones, about 82% found once; its top ten account for approximately 2.2%. The CDR3 is made up of 10 amino acids. The germline V and J ends were trimmed by 3 bases and 8 bases, with 8 bases remaining between them. CDR1 is SQVTM and CDR2 is ANQGSEA in the germline V gene. The source material was PBMCs. The source is a human donor in good health. The chain has TRBV29-1 and TRBJ2-7; weak D call: TRBD1 (5 bases). CDR3 loop: CSVEDKKQYF. The CDR3 DNA follows: TGCAGCGTTGAGGACAAGAAGCAGTACTTC.